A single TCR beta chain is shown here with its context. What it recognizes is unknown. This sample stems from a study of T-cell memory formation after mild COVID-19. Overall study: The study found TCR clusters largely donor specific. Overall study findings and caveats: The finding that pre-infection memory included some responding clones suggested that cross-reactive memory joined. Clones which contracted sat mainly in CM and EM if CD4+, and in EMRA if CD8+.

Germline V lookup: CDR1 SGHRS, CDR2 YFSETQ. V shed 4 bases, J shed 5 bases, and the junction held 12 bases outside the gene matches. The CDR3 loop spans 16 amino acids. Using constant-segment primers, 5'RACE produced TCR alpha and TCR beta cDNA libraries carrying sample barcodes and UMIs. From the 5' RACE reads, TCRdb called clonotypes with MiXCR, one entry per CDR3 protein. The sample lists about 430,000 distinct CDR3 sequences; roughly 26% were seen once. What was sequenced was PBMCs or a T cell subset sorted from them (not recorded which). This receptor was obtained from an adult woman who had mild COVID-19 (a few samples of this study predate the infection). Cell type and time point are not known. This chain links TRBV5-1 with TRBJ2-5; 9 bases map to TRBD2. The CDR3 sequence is CASSPGLAVDWETQYF. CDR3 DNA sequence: TGCGCCAGCAGCCCGGGACTAGCAGTGGATTGGGAGACCCAGTACTTC. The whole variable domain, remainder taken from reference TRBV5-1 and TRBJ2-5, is KAGVTQTPRYLIKTRGQQVTLSCSPISGHRSVSWYQQTPGQGLQFLFEYFSETQRNKGNFPGRFSGRQFSNSRSEMNVSTLELGDSALYLCASSPGLAVDWETQYFGPGTRLLVL.